The 25 T cell receptor beta chains listed next were all sequenced from one sample in a study of radiotherapy plus CTLA-4 blockade in lung cancer. Only in-frame clones appear in the TCRdb table, and some are missing; sequencing was by immunoSEQ multiplex PCR. The profile shows 65,000 to 90,000 clones, around 90% of them singletons. The sample was peripheral blood, taken from a patient treated with radiotherapy plus ipilimumab. These receptors came from a human donor with non-small cell lung cancer that progressed on radiotherapy plus ipilimumab.

This sequence joins TRBV27 and TRBJ2-7; 9 bases fit TRBD2. V lost 7 bases, J lost 4 bases, and 8 bases stayed unmatched. The germline V gene encodes CDR1 MNHEY and CDR2 SMNVEV (reference sequence). The CDR3 totals 14 residues. The chain's CDR3 is CASTLRGGLYEQYF. CDR3 DNA sequence: TGTGCCAGCACTTTGCGGGGGGGGCTGTACGAGCAGTACTTC.

The V gene is TRBV11-3, the J gene TRBJ2-3; D is possibly TRBD1 or TRBD2 (6 bases each). CDR3 size: 15 residues. Trimming cost V 5 bases and J 3 bases, with 15 bases left between them. The V gene's germline CDR1 is SGHNT and CDR2 YENEEA. CDR3 loop: CASSPGGGTTDTQYF. The CDR3 nucleotides read TGTGCCAGCAGCCCTGGGGGCGGGACTACAGATACGCAGTATTTT. The entire variable domain, with the rest obtained from reference TRBV11-3 and TRBJ2-3, is as follows: EAGVVQSPRYKIIEKKQPVAFWCNPISGHNTLYWYLQNLGQGPELLIRYENEEAVDDSQLPKDRFSAERLKGVDSTLKIQPAELGDSAVYLCASSPGGGTTDTQYFGPGTRLTVL.

The chain links TRBV5-6 to TRBJ1-5; D might be TRBD1 (5 bases). The V and J ends lost 0 bases and 5 bases respectively, with 9 bases between them. Germline loops: CDR1 SGHDT, CDR2 YYEEEE. The CDR3 length is 14 residues. The CDR3, as DNA: TGTGCCAGCAGCTTGGTGTGGGGGGATCAGCCCCAGCATTTT. Protein sequence: CASSLVWGDQPQHF.

In its sample, this clone was seen a few times. The chain is built from TRBV7-9 and TRBJ2-1; D is undetermined. The V gene lost 5 bases and the J gene lost 0 bases, with 8 bases spanning the gap. The V gene's germline CDR1 is SEHNR and CDR2 FQNEAQ (reference sequence). The CDR3 spans 14 residues. The CDR3 loop is CASSDTGSYNEQFF. CDR3 bases: TGTGCCAGCAGCGACACTGGCTCCTACAATGAGCAGTTCTTC.

The chain has TRBV6-5 and TRBJ1-5; unclear D gene. Deletions cut 6 bases from V and 7 bases from J, with 13 bases between. This CDR3 region has 13 residues. CDR1 is MNHEY and CDR2 is SVGAGI in the germline V gene. In DNA, the CDR3 is TGTGCCAGCAGACAGTCGGTCTGGCAGCCCCAGCATTTT. Amino acids: CASRQSVWQPQHF.

This clone was recorded a few times. V usage is TRBV7-2 and J usage is TRBJ1-4; the match to TRBD1 covers 9 bases. CDR1 is SGHTA and CDR2 is FQGNSA in the germline V gene. Trimming took 5 bases from V and 6 from J; bases not matched to a gene: 7. The CDR3 length is 15 residues. CDR3 protein: CASSPPGQGDEKLFF. CDR3 bases: TGTGCCAGCAGCCCGCCGGGACAGGGAGATGAAAAACTGTTTTTT.

This chain uses TRBV29-1 with TRBJ2-7; TRBD1 agrees at 11 bases. This CDR3 has 13 amino acids. Per the germline V gene, CDR1 is SQVTM and CDR2 is ANQGSEA. J was trimmed by 4 bases and V by 3 bases; bases with no gene match: 2. This CDR3 reads CSVDGTGGYEQYF. In DNA form, the CDR3 reads TGCAGCGTTGATGGGACAGGGGGGTACGAGCAGTACTTC.

The genes are TRBV6-5 and TRBJ1-3; D not certain. V lost 4 bases and J lost 0, with 13 bases in between. The CDR3 consists of 16 residues. CDR1 is MNHEY, CDR2 SVGAGI, per germline. In DNA, the CDR3 is TGTGCCAGCAGTTTGGAGGGAAGGTTCTCTGGAAACACCATATATTTT. It yields the protein CASSLEGRFSGNTIYF.

This clone was seen only a few times. The chain links TRBV2 to TRBJ1-5; D is unresolved. The CDR3 covers 12 residues. V gave up 6 bases and J gave up 5 bases, with 8 bases separating them. Germline V CDR1 and CDR2: SNHLY, FYNNEI. CDR3 sequence: CASRPRDQPQHF. The CDR3 nucleotides are TGTGCCAGCAGGCCCAGAGATCAGCCCCAGCATTTT.

Details on this clone: This same CDR3 is encoded by further DNA sequences in the sample. This chain joins TRBV9 and TRBJ2-1; no clear D. V dropped 0 bases and J dropped 6 bases, with 4 bases sitting between them. Germline lookup yields CDR1 SGDLS and CDR2 YYNGEE. The CDR3 loop spans 12 amino acids. The CDR3 reads CASSVGVNEQFF. CDR3 nucleotide sequence: TGTGCCAGCAGCGTAGGGGTCAATGAGCAGTTCTTC.

V gene TRBV5-4 combines with J gene TRBJ2-7; 10 nucleotides match TRBD2. Germline loops: CDR1 SGHNT, CDR2 YYREEE (reference sequence). CDR3 length: 15 amino acids. V trimming: 2 bases; J trimming: 0 bases; junction bases outside the gene matches: 2. This CDR3 is CASSLLAGSSYEQYF. CDR3 coding DNA: TGTGCCAGCAGCTTACTAGCGGGAAGCTCCTACGAGCAGTACTTC.

The chain couples TRBV10-3 to TRBJ1-1; 12 positions agree with TRBD1. Germline V gene sequence: CDR1 ENHRY, CDR2 SYGVKD. Germline trimming cut 2 bases from V and 7 bases from J; bases unmatched to any gene: 11. The CDR3 runs 17 residues. CDR3 region: CAISERGTGGSIGEAFF. The CDR3 DNA is TGTGCCATCAGTGAGCGGGGGACAGGGGGCTCCATTGGTGAAGCTTTCTTT.

The chain is built from TRBV28 and TRBJ2-2; D gene uncertain. V was clipped by 3 bases and J by 5 bases, with 7 bases between them. The CDR3 is 13 residues long. CDR1 MDHEN and CDR2 SYDVKM come from the germline V gene. CDR3: CASSLAVTGELFF. The CDR3 DNA reads TGTGCCAGCAGTTTGGCGGTGACCGGGGAGCTGTTTTTT.

This rearrangement joins TRBV30 to TRBJ2-3; D is perhaps TRBD2 (5 bases). Germline CDR1 reads GTSNPN; CDR2 reads SVGIG (reference sequence). The V end was cut by 3 bases, the J end by 6 bases, with 13 bases between. This CDR3 comprises 13 residues. This chain's CDR3 is CAWSGTRRDTQYF. CDR3 DNA sequence: TGTGCCTGGAGCGGAACTAGGCGGGATACGCAGTATTTT.

The gene calls are TRBV12-5 and TRBJ2-5; TRBD2 might be the D (5 bases). This CDR3 comprises 13 residues. Germline assignment: CDR1 LGHNT and CDR2 FRNRAP. V shed 4 bases and J shed 1 base, with 7 bases lying between them. The CDR3 loop reads CASGYGIQETQYF. The CDR3 region has the DNA TGTGCTAGTGGTTACGGGATCCAAGAGACCCAGTACTTC.

This clone was observed a single time. The gene calls are TRBV28 and TRBJ1-2, with D possibly TRBD1 on 6 matching bases. This CDR3 comprises 14 residues. The germline V and J ends were trimmed by 2 bases and 6 bases, with 13 bases remaining between them. Germline V gives CDR1 MDHEN, CDR2 SYDVKM. The CDR3 loop is CASSLLRGANGYTF. The CDR3, as DNA: TGTGCCAGCAGTTTACTTAGGGGGGCGAATGGCTACACCTTC.

V and J are TRBV5-4 and TRBJ1-2; no clear D gene. CDR1 and CDR2 from the germline V gene are SGHNT and YYREEE (reference sequence). Trimming removed 2 bases from V and 2 bases from J, with 7 bases in between. This CDR3 has 13 amino acids. The CDR3 sequence is CASSLRHNYGYTF. CDR3 DNA: TGTGCCAGCAGCTTAAGGCACAACTATGGCTACACCTTC.

V and J are TRBV7-3 and TRBJ1-2, with 7 bases fitting TRBD1. J lost 4 bases, V lost 5 bases, and 7 bases had no gene match. CDR1 is SGHTA, CDR2 FQGTGA, per germline. The CDR3 runs 14 residues. The CDR3 loop reads CASSEGQDLYGYTF. CDR3 nucleotide sequence: TGTGCCAGCAGCGAAGGACAGGACCTCTATGGCTACACCTTC.

This sequence joins TRBV14 and TRBJ2-5; D might be TRBD1 or TRBD2, each matching 5 bases. Germline-derived CDR1 and CDR2 are SGHDN and FVKESK. The CDR3 consists of 16 residues. V was shortened by 4 bases and J by 1 base, with 16 bases between the two germline ends. The DNA for the CDR3 is TGTGCCAGCAGCCTAGGGACCGGAATAGCCCAAGAGACCCAGTACTTC. It specifies CASSLGTGIAQETQYF. Complete variable domain (other parts from reference TRBV14 and TRBJ2-5): EAGVTQFPSHSVIEKGQTVTLRCDPISGHDNLYWYRRVMGKEIKFLLHFVKESKQDESGMPNNRFLAERTGGTYSTLKVQPAELEDSGVYFCASSLGTGIAQETQYFGPGTRLLVL.

The CDR3: CASRDDSYEQYF. The CDR3 DNA reads as TGTGCCAGCAGAGACGACTCCTACGAGCAGTACTTC. The chain links TRBV6-5 to TRBJ2-7; D call uncertain. Germline loops: CDR1 MNHEY, CDR2 SVGAGI. CDR3 length: 12 amino acids. Trimming stripped 6 bases from V and 0 bases from J, with 6 bases between.

The V and J genes are TRBV4-2 and TRBJ2-1; 10 bases align to TRBD1. The CDR3 is made up of 16 amino acids. V was pared by 3 bases and J by 5 bases, with 7 bases of the junction left unmatched. Germline CDR1 and CDR2: LGHNA and YNFKEQ. The CDR3 spells CASSHLDRGDNNEQFF. The DNA for the CDR3 is TGTGCCAGCAGCCATCTGGACAGGGGGGATAACAATGAGCAGTTCTTC.

This chain uses TRBV7-2 with TRBJ2-5; D unresolved. The tail of the sequence fits TRBJ2-7 better, so the J call may be wrong. Germline V gives CDR1 SGHTA, CDR2 FQGNSA. This CDR3 contains 14 residues. The CDR3 region has the DNA TGTGCCAGCAGCCCGGAGCAGACCTTCTACGAGCAGTACTTC. Protein: CASSPEQTFYEQYF.

The rearrangement joins TRBV29-1 to TRBJ2-3; D is unclear. Trimming removed 1 base from V and 5 bases from J, with 10 bases in between. The CDR3 extends over 13 amino acids. CDR1 is SQVTM, CDR2 ANQGSEA, per germline. The CDR3 loop is CSVEGSTQDTQYF. The DNA for the CDR3 is TGCAGCGTTGAAGGGTCGACTCAAGATACGCAGTATTTT.

The J gene is TRBJ1-3, the V gene TRBV5-6; no reliable D call. In germline, CDR1 is SGHDT, CDR2 YYEEEE. V was clipped by 0 bases and J by 4 bases, with 8 bases between them. This CDR3 is 14 amino acids long. CDR3 DNA: TGTGCCAGCAGCTTGGACAGCCCCGGAAACACCATATATTTT. It translates to CASSLDSPGNTIYF.

This clone has more than one count but fewer than ten. V and J are TRBV5-4 and TRBJ2-5, with D hard to call. Germline values: CDR1 SGHNT, CDR2 YYREEE (reference sequence). V lost 0 bases and J 2 bases, leaving 11 bases between the germline ends. The CDR3 contains 15 residues. This CDR3 is CASSLVLGIQETQYF. Here the CDR3 DNA reads TGTGCCAGCAGCTTGGTACTGGGCATACAAGAGACCCAGTACTTC.